What follows is one T cell receptor (beta chain) and its context. Germline CDR1 SGHRS, CDR2 YFSETQ. The CDR3 is made up of 15 amino acids. V was trimmed by 0 bases and J by 7 bases, leaving 16 bases between them. Authors' data handling: Reference gene primer amplification in the assay estimated nucleated cell counts. The assay was immunoSEQ multiplex PCR, and TCRdb's table has in-frame clones only and misses some. That table gives V, J and clone size, and the DNA gave D and trimming. Altogether approximately 380,000 clones are present, about 88% being singletons, with the ten largest covering roughly 1.2%. This record comes from a study of blood T cell repertoires in COVID-19. About the research overall: T cells, B-cell-depleted T cells, or PBMCs provided the cDNA or gDNA that served as material.

The sequencing sample was made of PBMCs or T cells enriched from blood (not recorded which). This chain links TRBV5-1 with TRBJ1-2; D ambiguous. This clonotype was obtained from a young woman who had recovered from COVID-19. CDR3 region: CASSLEAGRAGGYTF. DNA of the CDR3: TGCGCCAGCAGCTTGGAGGCCGGGAGAGCGGGTGGCTACACCTTC.